This T cell receptor (beta chain) stems from a study of CD4 T cell repertoires in COVID-19. Per germline, CDR1 LNHDA and CDR2 SQIVND (reference sequence). Trimming took 11 bases from V and 3 from J, leaving 11 bases between them. The CDR3 contains 11 residues. Study findings and constraints: Several top expanded SARS-CoV-2-reactive clonotypes were shared by two or three memory subsets. Some SARS-CoV-2 clonotypes, between roughly 7 and 27%, recurred in SARS-CoV and/or HKU1 cultures.

This clone is medium-sized. Its specificity is not known. Assay used: immunoSEQ multiplex PCR; TCRdb lists only in-frame clones, some missing. This table holds over 450 clones, 15% to 20% found once. The receptor's source is a human donor who had COVID-19. The chain is built from TRBV19 and TRBJ2-7; possible D gene TRBD2, 6 bases. The specimen comprised memory CD4+ T cells, cultured in vitro, sampled after recovery from COVID-19. Here the CDR3 DNA reads TGTGCCTCTGACGGGGGCTACGAGCAGTACTTC. Encoded protein: CASDGGYEQYF.